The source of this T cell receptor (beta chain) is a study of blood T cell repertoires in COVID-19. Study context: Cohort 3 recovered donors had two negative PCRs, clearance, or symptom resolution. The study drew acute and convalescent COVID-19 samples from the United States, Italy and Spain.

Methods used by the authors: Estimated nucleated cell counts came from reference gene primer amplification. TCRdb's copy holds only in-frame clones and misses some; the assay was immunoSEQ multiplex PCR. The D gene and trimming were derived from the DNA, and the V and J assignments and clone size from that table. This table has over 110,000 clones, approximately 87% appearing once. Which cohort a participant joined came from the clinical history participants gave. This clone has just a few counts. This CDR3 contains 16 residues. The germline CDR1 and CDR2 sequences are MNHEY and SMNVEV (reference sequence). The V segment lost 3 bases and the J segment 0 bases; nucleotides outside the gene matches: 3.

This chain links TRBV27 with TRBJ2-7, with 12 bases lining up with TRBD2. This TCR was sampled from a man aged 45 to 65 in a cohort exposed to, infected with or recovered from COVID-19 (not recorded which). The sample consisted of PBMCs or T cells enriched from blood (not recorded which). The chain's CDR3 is CASSFGLAGISYEQYF. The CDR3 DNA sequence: TGTGCCAGCAGTTTCGGACTAGCGGGGATCTCCTACGAGCAGTACTTC.